Listed below are T cell receptor beta chains from one sample, sequenced in a study of post-analysis software for immune sequencing data. TCRdb ran MiXCR on the PCR reads and lists one entry per CDR3 protein. The sample consists of hundreds of thousands of distinct CDR3 sequences, less than 45% of them appearing once. The sample taken for sequencing was blood. Receptors were obtained from a girl under 18 with multiple sclerosis. CDR3s include the opening cysteine and the closing phenylalanine or tryptophan. The D gene is left open where the match is weak. A clone size is listed for some rows: how often the clone was seen (once, few, many), or a class if it is expanded.

>TRBV6-5|TRBJ2-7|TRBD2|15|NA
TGTGCCAGCAGTCCTCGACTAGCGCCCGTCTACGAGCAGTACTTC
CASSPRLAPVYEQYF
>TRBV13|TRBJ2-7|NA|14|few
TGTGCCAGCAGAGGGGGGGTGACCCCCTACGAGCAGTACTTC
CASRGGVTPYEQYF
>TRBV29-1|TRBJ2-7|TRBD1|15|many
TGCAGCGCCCTGCCCCAGGGACAGGGATCCTACGAGCAGTACTTC
CSALPQGQGSYEQYF
>TRBV7-2|TRBJ1-1|TRBD1|15|NA
TGTGCCAGCAGATCTTCAACAGGGGCGGCCACTGAAGCTTTCTTT
CASRSSTGAATEAFF
>TRBV20-1|TRBJ2-3|NA|15|NA
TGCAGTGCTAGCCTACTAGCTGGAGGACCAGATACGCAGTATTTT
CSASLLAGGPDTQYF
>TRBV5-6|TRBJ2-1|NA|16|NA
TGTGCCAGCAGCCCCGCCGGGGACCACTCCTACAATGAGCAGTTCTTC
CASSPAGDHSYNEQFF
>TRBV28|TRBJ1-2|NA|12|few
TGTGCCAGCAGGAGGGGGAACTATGGCTACACCTTC
CASRRGNYGYTF
>TRBV7-3|TRBJ2-1|NA|16|NA
TGTGCCAGCAGCTTAATAGGTAGCGGAGTCTACAATGAGCAGTTCTTC
CASSLIGSGVYNEQFF
>TRBV10-2|TRBJ2-7|TRBD1|14|NA
TGCGCCAGCAGTGGGACAGGGGGATTCTACGAGCAGTACTTC
CASSGTGGFYEQYF
>TRBV5-1|TRBJ2-7|NA|13|NA
TGCGCCAGCGGCAACCTGGGTTTGTACGAGCAGTACTTC
CASGNLGLYEQYF
>TRBV6-5|TRBJ2-7|TRBD2|15|NA
TGTGCCAGCAGAAAATTAGCGGGAGAGTCGGATGAGCAGTACTTC
CASRKLAGESDEQYF